The T cell receptor beta chain under discussion was sequenced for a study of human CD8 memory T cell subsets. Early memory CD8+ T cells that were CCR7+ PD-1+ TIGIT+ with exhausted-like traits constituted the TPEX cells. Negative magnetic separation was used for the enrichment of total CD8+ T cells. Production of TCR beta libraries used UMI-labeled 5' RACE as the method. After re-calling the 5' RACE reads, TCRdb lists one entry per CDR3 protein, DNA absent. This table lists about 9,000 distinct CDR3 sequences. Study-level findings and limits: The sequencing covered T cell receptor beta chains alone. Clonotypes that made up the stem-like memory T cell repertoire overlapped minimally with the precursor exhausted T cell repertoire.

The CDR3 covers 16 residues. This clonotype is deemed medium-sized by its frequency. Antigen specificity is unknown. The clonotype originates from a human donor in good health. The V and J genes are TRBV12-3 or TRBV12-4 and TRBJ1-6; TCRdb proposes TRBD1, but this gene call is untestable without DNA. The specimen sequenced was CD8+ T cells from PBMCs. CDR3 protein: CASSATSGTANSPLHF.